The 32 T cell receptor beta chains given below trace back to one sample, sequenced in a study of technical replicates of blood from a few donors. Sequencing was performed with immunoSEQ multiplex PCR; in TCRdb, only in-frame clones are kept and a portion is missing. The sample lists more than 90,000 clones; nearly 97% were seen once. Source material: T cells isolated from PBMCs. The receptors originated from a human donor in good health.

This clone has only a few counts. J is TRBJ1-1 and V is TRBV19, with D perhaps TRBD1 (6 bases). CDR3 length: 14 amino acids. V lost 6 bases, J lost 0 bases, and 11 bases lay in between. In germline, CDR1 is LNHDA, CDR2 SQIVND (reference sequence). CDR3 nucleotide sequence: TGTGCCAGTAGGAAACAGGGCATGAACACTGAAGCTTTCTTT. Translation gives CASRKQGMNTEAFF.

This chain's CDR3 is CASRTGAGNTIYF. In DNA, the CDR3 is TGTGCCAGCAGGACAGGAGCTGGAAACACCATATATTTT. This chain uses TRBV28 with TRBJ1-3, with a weak D call TRBD1 (6 bases). Germline V lookup: CDR1 MDHEN, CDR2 SYDVKM. V dropped 6 bases and J dropped 2 bases, with 8 bases sitting between them. This CDR3 comprises 13 residues.

This sequence joins TRBV5-1 and TRBJ2-1; TRBD2 might be the D (5 bases). This CDR3 has 14 amino acids. V was shortened by 0 bases and J by 6 bases, with 10 bases between the two germline ends. Germline CDR1 SGHRS, CDR2 YFSETQ. DNA for the CDR3: TGCGCCAGCAGCTTGGACGGGGTTCCCAATGAGCAGTTCTTC. It translates to CASSLDGVPNEQFF.

The rearrangement links TRBV6-1 to TRBJ1-3; possible D gene TRBD1, 6 bases. CDR3 size: 15 residues. CDR1 is MNHNS, CDR2 SASEGT, per germline. V lost 3 bases to trimming and J lost 2 bases, with 11 bases between them. The chain's CDR3 is CASSEGGQTGNTIYF. The CDR3 DNA follows: TGTGCCAGCAGTGAGGGGGGGCAAACTGGAAACACCATATATTTT.

To note about this clone: The junction departs from germline at one end; a sequencing error may be responsible. This chain uses TRBV2 with TRBJ1-5; a weak D match, TRBD1 (6 bases). There are 13 residues in the CDR3. In germline, CDR1 is SNHLY, CDR2 FYNNEI. The CDR3: CASSEGRRTERGF. The CDR3 region has the DNA TGTGCCAGCAGTGAAGGGCGTCGTACAGAAAGGGGGTTT.

V gene TRBV5-1 combines with J gene TRBJ1-3, with TRBD1 matching 11 bases. The CDR3 length is 15 residues. Unmatched junction bases numbered 2, after V lost 4 bases and J lost 2 bases. The germline CDR1 and CDR2 sequences are SGHRS and YFSETQ. The CDR3 DNA reads as TGCGCCAGCAGCCAGGACAGGGGGCCTGGAAACACCATATATTTT. This translates into CASSQDRGPGNTIYF.

J is TRBJ2-2 and V is TRBV7-3; no firm D call. The germline V gene encodes CDR1 SGHTA and CDR2 FQGTGA. The CDR3 length is 12 residues. Trimming removed 2 bases at V and 7 bases at J, with 5 bases between. In DNA form, the CDR3 reads TGTGCCAGCAGCTTAGGCCTCGGGGAGCTGTTTTTT. As protein: CASSLGLGELFF.

The genes are TRBV7-9 and TRBJ1-3; 8 nucleotides align to TRBD1. V lost 5 bases, J lost 2 bases, and 5 bases stayed unmatched. The CDR3 has 15 amino acids. CDR1 SEHNR and CDR2 FQNEAQ come from the germline V gene (reference sequence). The CDR3 DNA is TGTGCCAGCAGCCCCGGGACAGGCGCTGGAAACACCATATATTTT. This gives the protein CASSPGTGAGNTIYF.

The chain uses TRBV11-3 and TRBJ1-5; 7 bases agree with TRBD1. The length of the CDR3 is 13 residues. CDR1 and CDR2 from the germline V gene are SGHNT and YENEEA. V dropped 5 bases and J dropped 4; count of bases not matched to a gene: 2. CDR3 loop: CASSPGGNQPQHF. CDR3 nucleotide sequence: TGTGCCAGCAGCCCAGGGGGGAATCAGCCCCAGCATTTT.

This clone was seen once. The CDR3 DNA reads TGCGCCAGCAGCCAAGCCCCAGGACTAGCCTACGAGCAGTACTTC. It yields the protein CASSQAPGLAYEQYF. The chain joins TRBV4-1 to TRBJ2-7; 7 bases match TRBD2. Germline CDR1 and CDR2: MGHRA and YSYEKL. This CDR3 comprises 15 residues. V lost 1 base, J lost 2 bases, and 5 bases stayed unmatched.

The CDR3 is CASSLETAPGGRRRSYNSPLHF. The CDR3 DNA follows: TGTGCCAGTAGTCTTGAGACGGCCCCCGGGGGTCGGAGAAGGTCCTATAATTCACCCCTCCACTTT. This chain joins TRBV19 and TRBJ1-6, with TRBD1 as a possible D gene (5 bases). In germline, CDR1 is LNHDA, CDR2 SQIVND (reference sequence). The CDR3 length is 22 residues. V was trimmed by 5 bases and J by 1 base, leaving 30 bases between them.

The rearrangement joins TRBV7-3 to TRBJ2-7, with 11 bases matching TRBD1. The CDR3 spans 16 residues. Per germline, CDR1 SGHTA and CDR2 FQGTGA. V was clipped by 0 bases and J by 6 bases; unmatched bases: 7. The CDR3 coding sequence is TGTGCCAGCAGCTTAACACGTAGGGGACAGGGGGGCGAGCAGTACTTC. Translation: CASSLTRRGQGGEQYF.

The V call is TRBV6-1, the J call TRBJ2-1; D is uncertain. CDR3 length: 13 amino acids. From germline, CDR1 is MNHNS and CDR2 SASEGT. Trimming stripped 1 base from V and 9 bases from J, with 10 bases between. The CDR3 is CASSEEYNVEQFF. The CDR3 coding sequence is TGTGCCAGCAGTGAAGAGTACAACGTTGAGCAGTTCTTC.

As DNA, the CDR3 is TGCAGCGTCCTACGTGGGGCAAGGACAGATACGCAGTATTTT. Protein: CSVLRGARTDTQYF. This sequence joins TRBV29-1 and TRBJ2-3; the D gene is possibly TRBD1 (5 bases). V was clipped by 6 bases and J by 3 bases, with 16 bases between them. Germline lookup yields CDR1 SQVTM and CDR2 ANQGSEA. CDR3 length equals 14 residues.

J is TRBJ2-5 and V is TRBV7-9; TRBD2 matches at 10 bases. Germline V gives CDR1 SEHNR, CDR2 FQNEAQ (reference sequence). V was clipped by 3 bases and J by 3 bases; unmatched bases: 4. The CDR3 spans 15 residues. CDR3 in amino acids: CASSLGLAGEETQYF. The CDR3 DNA reads as TGTGCCAGCAGCTTGGGGCTAGCGGGGGAAGAGACCCAGTACTTC.

The chain employs TRBV4-1 and TRBJ1-4, with 10 nucleotides matching TRBD1. Germline V CDR1 and CDR2: MGHRA, YSYEKL. Trimming at V came to 1 base and at J to 6 bases, leaving 5 bases not matched to a gene. CDR3 length equals 16 residues. The chain's CDR3 is CASSQVETGGDEKLFF. The CDR3 region has the DNA TGCGCCAGCAGCCAAGTGGAGACAGGGGGCGATGAAAAACTGTTTTTT.

The rearrangement links TRBV4-1 to TRBJ2-2, with D unresolved. This CDR3 is 13 amino acids long. Germline V gene data show CDR1 as MGHRA and CDR2 as YSYEKL. V lost 2 bases and J 2 bases, leaving 3 bases between the germline ends. The CDR3 here is CASSQSNTGELFF. In DNA form, the CDR3 reads TGCGCCAGCAGCCAATCAAACACCGGGGAGCTGTTTTTT.

CDR3 DNA sequence: TGTGCCACCTCTCCCGGGATGTTCTACGAGCAGTACTTC. Protein: CATSPGMFYEQYF. The gene calls are TRBV19 and TRBJ2-7, with a tentative D call TRBD2 (5 bases). The CDR3 totals 13 residues. The germline V gene has CDR1 LNHDA and CDR2 SQIVND (reference sequence). V was trimmed by 10 bases and J by 3 bases, leaving 16 bases between them.

The chain couples TRBV19 to TRBJ2-1; the D gene is possibly TRBD2 (7 bases). This CDR3 region has 17 residues. Germline CDR1 and CDR2: LNHDA and SQIVND (reference sequence). Deletions cut 0 bases from V and 6 bases from J, with 18 bases between. This CDR3 reads CASSIDLGGPGGNEQFF. In DNA, the CDR3 is TGTGCCAGTAGTATAGATCTGGGGGGGCCCGGGGGCAATGAGCAGTTCTTC. Using reference TRBV19 and TRBJ2-1 for the parts outside the CDR3, the full variable domain is DGGITQSPKYLFRKEGQNVTLSCEQNLNHDAMYWYRQDPGQGLRLIYYSQIVNDFQKGDIAEGYSVSREKKESFPLTVTSAQKNPTAFYLCASSIDLGGPGGNEQFFGPGTRLTVL.

This chain uses TRBV5-1 with TRBJ1-3; 7 nucleotides match TRBD1. V was clipped by 4 bases and J by 3 bases; unmatched bases: 13. The CDR3 contains 17 residues. The V gene's germline CDR1 is SGHRS and CDR2 YFSETQ. CDR3 in DNA: TGCGCCAGCAGCCTGAGCCCGGGACAGTCGGGTGGAAACACCATATATTTT. Translated: CASSLSPGQSGGNTIYF.

This CDR3 is CASSQGTGSNQPQHF. CDR3 coding DNA: TGCGCCAGCAGCCAGGGGACAGGGAGCAATCAGCCCCAGCATTTT. The rearrangement joins TRBV4-1 to TRBJ1-5; 9 nucleotides agree with TRBD1. Losses at the gene ends were 3 bases for V and 1 base for J; bases not matched to a gene: 1. CDR3 size: 15 residues. CDR1 MGHRA and CDR2 YSYEKL come from the germline V gene.

This clone was found once. J is TRBJ1-2 and V is TRBV6-1; TRBD1 might be the D (6 bases). V lost 2 bases and J 4 bases, leaving 20 bases between the germline ends. The CDR3 extends over 17 amino acids. Looked up from germline, CDR1 is MNHNS and CDR2 is SASEGT. The CDR3 sequence: CASSEFWTAAEGYGYTF. DNA of the CDR3: TGTGCCAGCAGTGAATTTTGGACAGCGGCTGAAGGCTATGGCTACACCTTC.

The CDR3 protein is CASSSVSGRNPRDYGYTF. Written as DNA, the CDR3 is TGTGCCAGCAGCTCAGTGTCCGGCCGCAATCCTCGGGACTATGGCTACACCTTC. V gene TRBV7-9 combines with J gene TRBJ1-2; D is unclear. Looked up from germline, CDR1 is SEHNR and CDR2 is FQNEAQ (reference sequence). The germline V and J ends were trimmed by 4 bases and 3 bases, with 24 bases remaining between them. This CDR3 is 18 amino acids long. The full variable domain, completed using reference TRBV7-9 and TRBJ1-2, is DTGVSQNPRHKITKRGQNVTFRCDPISEHNRLYWYRQTLGQGPEFLTYFQNEAQLEKSRLLSDRFSAERPKGSFSTLEIQRTEQGDSAMYLCASSSVSGRNPRDYGYTFGSGTRLTVV.

This chain uses TRBV19 with TRBJ1-4; D not certain. V lost 3 bases and J lost 5, with 10 bases in between. From germline, CDR1 is LNHDA and CDR2 SQIVND (reference sequence). The CDR3 contains 14 residues. CDR3 region: CASSMVPRNEKLFF. For the CDR3, the DNA is TGTGCCAGTAGTATGGTGCCGAGAAATGAAAAACTGTTTTTT.

CDR3 bases: TGCGCCAGCAGTGGACATGCCTTAACTAGCACAGATACGCAGTATTTT. Translating it yields CASSGHALTSTDTQYF. This sequence joins TRBV10-1 and TRBJ2-3; D is undetermined. Germline loops: CDR1 WNHNN, CDR2 SYGVQD (reference sequence). V shed 4 bases and J shed 0 bases, with 14 bases lying between them. This CDR3 is built from 16 residues.

The chain uses TRBV21-1 and TRBJ2-5; the tabulated D call, TRBD2, remains unverified against the DNA. TRBV21-1 is flagged as a pseudogene. The CDR3 covers 16 residues. The CDR3 is CASSPKVGAQRETQYF. The CDR3, as DNA: TGTGCCAGCAGCCCGAAGGTGGGAGCCCAGCGAGAGACCCAGTACTTC.

The chain has TRBV5-1 and TRBJ2-3, with 7 nucleotides matching TRBD2. CDR1 is SGHRS, CDR2 YFSETQ, per germline. The CDR3 is 15 amino acids. V gave up 4 bases and J gave up 1 base; unmatched junction bases: 6. The CDR3 DNA reads as TGCGCCAGCAGCACCGACCGGGGGGGCACAGATACGCAGTATTTT. Translation: CASSTDRGGTDTQYF.

The J gene is TRBJ2-3, the V gene TRBV11-2; TRBD2 matches 7 bases. CDR3 length: 14 residues. The ends lost 2 bases at V and 8 bases at J; junction bases unmatched: 7. The germline gives CDR1 SGHAT, CDR2 FQNNGV. CDR3 sequence reads: CASSLPGLSSTQYF. The CDR3 DNA sequence: TGTGCCAGCAGCTTACCGGGACTATCTTCTACGCAGTATTTT.

A single count supports this clone. J is TRBJ2-3 and V is TRBV6-1, with 12 bases that match TRBD2. CDR1 and CDR2 (germline): MNHNS, SASEGT. The V and J ends lost 0 bases and 7 bases, in that order; junction bases with no gene match: 8. The length of the CDR3 is 17 residues. The CDR3 reads CASSEAPGLAGSHTQYF. As DNA, the CDR3 is TGTGCCAGCAGTGAAGCGCCGGGACTAGCGGGTTCACATACGCAGTATTTT.

The J gene is TRBJ2-7, the V gene TRBV28, with a tentative D call TRBD1 (5 bases). V shed 4 bases and J shed 2 bases, with 18 bases lying between them. Looked up from germline, CDR1 is MDHEN and CDR2 is SYDVKM. This CDR3 is built from 16 residues. The CDR3 reads CASSSGFWTSTYEQYF. CDR3 coding DNA: TGTGCCAGCAGTTCCGGATTCTGGACATCAACCTACGAGCAGTACTTC. The full variable domain, with the rest looked up from reference TRBV28 and TRBJ2-7, is DVKVTQSSRYLVKRTGEKVFLECVQDMDHENMFWYRQDPGLGLRLIYFSYDVKMKEKGDIPEGYSVSREKKERFSLILESASTNQTSMYLCASSSGFWTSTYEQYFGPGTRLTVT.

This clone appeared a single time. The rearrangement links TRBV27 to TRBJ2-7; D not resolved. V lost 4 bases and J lost 7, with 14 bases in between. CDR3 size: 13 residues. From germline, CDR1 is MNHEY and CDR2 SMNVEV (reference sequence). In DNA, the CDR3 is TGTGCCAGCAGTTCCTCCCCCCATAGAGAGCAGTACTTC. This sequence encodes CASSSSPHREQYF.

J is TRBJ2-2 and V is TRBV28, with a weak D call TRBD1 (6 bases). The germline V gene encodes CDR1 MDHEN and CDR2 SYDVKM. The ends were cut back, 4 bases at V and 1 base at J, with 7 bases in the middle. The CDR3 totals 14 residues. Here the CDR3 reads CASSSGQNTGELFF. The DNA of the CDR3 is TGTGCCAGCAGTTCGGGACAGAACACCGGGGAGCTGTTTTTT.